A single sample gave rise to the 20 T cell receptor beta chains below, sequenced in a study of blood T cells in healthy people across ages. A second PCR of roughly 7 to 11 cycles used a sample-barcoded 5' primer and a J-beta primer mix. TCRdb fed the 5' RACE reads into MiXCR, producing one record per CDR3 protein. The table lists over 1.5 million distinct CDR3 sequences, around half of them singletons. The sequencing sample was made of blood. These TCRs come from a woman aged 40 to 49 in good health.

This clonotype was counted many times. The CDR3 spells CASSLVLLSASGGYEQFF. CDR3 DNA: TGTGCCAGCAGCTTAGTGCTCTTGTCTGCTAGCGGGGGATATGAGCAGTTCTTC. The rearrangement joins TRBV7-2 to TRBJ2-1; TRBD2 matches at 10 bases. CDR1 is SGHTA, CDR2 FQGNSA, per germline. CDR3 size: 18 residues. V gave up 1 base and J gave up 8 bases; unmatched junction bases: 14.

J is TRBJ1-1 and V is TRBV6-1, with 7 nucleotides matching TRBD1. V lost 4 bases and J lost 6; bases outside the gene matches: 8. Per germline, CDR1 MNHNS and CDR2 SASEGT. The length of the CDR3 is 14 residues. The CDR3: CASSGSGGRAEAFF. The CDR3, as DNA: TGTGCCAGCAGTGGTTCAGGGGGGAGGGCTGAAGCTTTCTTT.

This clonotype turned up a few times. This chain uses TRBV6-2 or TRBV6-3 with TRBJ2-7; D could derive from TRBD1 or TRBD2 (5 bases each). Germline CDR1 and CDR2: MNHEY and SVGEGT. This CDR3 has 15 residues. V lost 8 bases to trimming and J lost 1 base, with 18 bases between them. In DNA form, the CDR3 reads TGTGCCAGCGCTAGGGGACGGTCCGGGTCCTACGAGCAGTACTTC. Translating it yields CASARGRSGSYEQYF.

This chain connects TRBV7-8 to TRBJ2-4; no reliable D call. The last part of the DNA fits TRBJ2-7 better; the J call may be wrong. CDR3 size: 15 residues. Germline V CDR1 and CDR2: SGHVS, FQNEAQ. The CDR3 region is CASSLGAWSYYEQYF. The CDR3 DNA reads as TGTGCCAGCAGCTTAGGGGCATGGTCCTACTACGAGCAGTACTTC.

This clonotype was counted between two and nine times. This chain connects TRBV14 to TRBJ2-7; 7 nucleotides align to TRBD1. Unmatched junction bases numbered 5, after V lost 4 bases and J lost 2 bases. In germline, CDR1 is SGHDN, CDR2 FVKESK. This CDR3 contains 14 residues. The CDR3 DNA is TGTGCCAGCAGCCGAAAGGGGGCCCCCTACGAGCAGTACTTC. This encodes CASSRKGAPYEQYF. Full variable domain (rest looked up from reference TRBV14 and TRBJ2-7): EAGVTQFPSHSVIEKGQTVTLRCDPISGHDNLYWYRRVMGKEIKFLLHFVKESKQDESGMPNNRFLAERTGGTYSTLKVQPAELEDSGVYFCASSRKGAPYEQYFGPGTRLTVT.

The chain combines TRBV7-2 with TRBJ2-1, with TRBD1 matching 8 bases. V shed 2 bases, J shed 7 bases, and the junction held 10 bases outside the gene matches. Germline V gene sequence: CDR1 SGHTA, CDR2 FQGNSA. This CDR3 has 16 residues. The CDR3 protein is CASSLSNQGAANEQFF. CDR3 bases: TGTGCCAGCAGCTTAAGTAACCAGGGGGCGGCTAATGAGCAGTTCTTC.

V is TRBV10-3 and J is TRBJ2-3, with D possibly TRBD1 on 6 matching bases. Trimming took off 6 bases at V and 3 bases at J, with 10 bases between the two ends. Germline V gene data show CDR1 as ENHRY and CDR2 as SYGVKD. There are 13 residues in the CDR3. The chain's CDR3 is CAIRDSLTDTQYF. In DNA form, the CDR3 reads TGTGCCATCAGGGACAGTTTGACAGATACGCAGTATTTT.

This clonotype was counted only a few times. The V call is TRBV20-1, the J call TRBJ1-2; 7 nucleotides match TRBD1. The CDR3 extends over 11 amino acids. Germline V gene data show CDR1 as DFQATT and CDR2 as SNEGSKA (reference sequence). V trimming: 4 bases; J trimming: 8 bases; junction bases outside the gene matches: 4. For the CDR3, the DNA is TGCAGTGCTACAGGGGGTAGAGGCTACACCTTC. Protein sequence: CSATGGRGYTF.

The J gene is TRBJ1-1, the V gene TRBV12-5, with D unclear. Deletions cut 3 bases from V and 4 bases from J, with 6 bases between. The CDR3 consists of 12 residues. Germline assignment: CDR1 LGHNT and CDR2 FRNRAP. The CDR3 loop reads CASGFRGTEAFF. CDR3 nucleotides: TGTGCTAGTGGTTTCCGGGGCACTGAAGCTTTCTTT.

V gene TRBV9 combines with J gene TRBJ2-5; TRBD2 aligns across 16 bases. Trimming took 7 bases from V and 2 from J; bases not matched to a gene: 5. This CDR3 comprises 16 residues. Germline assignment: CDR1 SGDLS and CDR2 YYNGEE. This chain's CDR3 is CASGTSGGADQETQYF. The CDR3 region has the DNA TGTGCCAGCGGGACTAGCGGGGGGGCTGATCAAGAGACCCAGTACTTC.

Of note for this clonotype: Relative to the germline gene, one junction end is altered; a read error may explain this. CDR3 sequence: CASSLISSYQEAQYF. For the CDR3, the DNA is TGTGCCAGCAGTTTAATCAGCTCGTACCAAGAGGCCCAGTACTTC. The rearrangement uses TRBV12-3 or TRBV12-4 and TRBJ2-5; D not resolved. This CDR3 region has 15 residues.

This clonotype was observed a handful of times. The V call is TRBV5-5, the J call TRBJ2-7, with a weak D call TRBD1 (5 bases). The V gene lost 7 bases and the J gene lost 2 bases, with 16 bases spanning the gap. Germline loops: CDR1 SGHKS, CDR2 YYEKEE (reference sequence). This CDR3 is built from 14 residues. This CDR3 reads CASLTVGIAYEQYF. Written as DNA, the CDR3 is TGTGCCAGCCTGACAGTCGGAATCGCCTACGAGCAGTACTTC. Full variable domain (rest looked up from reference TRBV5-5 and TRBJ2-7): DAGVTQSPTHLIKTRGQQVTLRCSPISGHKSVSWYQQVLGQGPQFIFQYYEKEERGRGNFPDRFSARQFPNYSSELNVNALLLGDSALYLCASLTVGIAYEQYFGPGTRLTVT.

Comments on this clonotype: No conserved phenylalanine or tryptophan ends this CDR3, so it is likely a read error. The chain has TRBV6-6 and TRBJ1-6; a possible D gene is TRBD1 (5 bases). Deletions cut 6 bases from V and 9 bases from J, with 15 bases between. The CDR3 has 14 amino acids. Germline CDR1 and CDR2: MNHNY and SVGAGI (reference sequence). The CDR3 is CASSGVGGSSPLHL. Here the CDR3 DNA reads TGTGCCAGCAGCGGGGTTGGGGGGAGTTCACCCCTCCACTTA.

In regard to this clonotype: One junction end does not reproduce the germline sequence, and a read error may be involved. The chain is built from TRBV4-3 and TRBJ1-2; D is ambiguous. Germline CDR1 is LGHNA and CDR2 is YSLEER. CDR3 length: 14 residues. Here the CDR3 DNA reads TGCGCCAGTAGCCGGAACACCTTTAACTATGGCTACACCTTC. This codes for CASSRNTFNYGYTF.

This clonotype occurred a few times. This sequence joins TRBV6-5 and TRBJ2-7; D may be TRBD1 or TRBD2 (6 bases each). The J call may be wrong; the DNA end is better matched by TRBJ2-4. The CDR3 is made up of 14 amino acids. CDR1 and CDR2 from the germline V gene are MNHEY and SVGAGI. CDR3 sequence: CASSYRGQGNIQYF. In nucleotides, the CDR3 is TGTGCCAGCAGTTACCGGGGGCAGGGTAACATTCAGTACTTC.

The chain joins TRBV4-1 to TRBJ2-3, with a weak D call TRBD1 (5 bases). The CDR3 is 16 amino acids. V was clipped by 3 bases and J by 5 bases, with 18 bases between them. Germline V gene lookup returns CDR1 MGHRA and CDR2 YSYEKL. The CDR3: CASSHKGSLAGDTQYF. CDR3 nucleotide sequence: TGCGCCAGCAGCCATAAGGGGTCCTTAGCAGGAGATACGCAGTATTTT.

The chain employs TRBV4-1 and TRBJ2-1, with D perhaps TRBD1 or TRBD2 (5 bases each). Germline V gene lookup returns CDR1 MGHRA and CDR2 YSYEKL. The germline V and J ends were trimmed by 4 bases and 2 bases, with 15 bases remaining between them. The CDR3 covers 16 residues. This chain's CDR3 is CASSPHLGPAYNEQFF. DNA for the CDR3: TGCGCCAGCAGCCCCCACCTGGGACCAGCCTACAATGAGCAGTTCTTC.

This clonotype came up a few times. The J gene is TRBJ2-7, the V gene TRBV5-5; 9 bases are shared with TRBD1. CDR3 size: 14 residues. In germline, CDR1 is SGHKS, CDR2 YYEKEE (reference sequence). V trimming: 5 bases; J trimming: 2 bases; junction bases outside the gene matches: 5. The CDR3 here is CASRVGTGPYEQYF. As DNA, the CDR3 is TGTGCCAGCAGGGTGGGGACAGGGCCCTACGAGCAGTACTTC.

This chain links TRBV29-1 with TRBJ1-2, with D possibly being TRBD1 (5 bases). The germline V and J ends were trimmed by 7 bases and 10 bases, with 25 bases remaining between them. The CDR3 contains 14 residues. Germline values: CDR1 SQVTM, CDR2 ANQGSEA. The CDR3, as DNA: TGCAGCGCAAGCAGGAGGGGAGGCACTAATGACTACACCTTC. Amino acid sequence: CSASRRGGTNDYTF.

This clonotype was seen a few times. The V and J genes are TRBV12-3 or TRBV12-4 and TRBJ2-3, with TRBD2 matching over 15 bases. The J segment lost 3 bases and the V segment lost 6 bases, leaving 16 bases of the junction unmatched. CDR3 length equals 20 residues. CDR3 nucleotide sequence: TGTGCCAGCAGCACCACCCGAGGACTAGCGGGGGGGAAGGGAACAGATACGCAGTATTTT. This encodes CASSTTRGLAGGKGTDTQYF.